Below, 6 T cell receptor beta chains from the same sample are listed, as sequenced in a study of molecular identifiers for immune sequencing clone quantification. TCRdb used MiXCR to reprocess the PCR reads, holding one entry per CDR3 protein. The data contain some 650,000 distinct CDR3 sequences, about 20% of them singletons. The sequenced material came from naive CD8+ T cells from blood, with Jurkat cell RNA spiked in. Subset meaning: FACS-sorted CD8+CD4-CCR7+CD45RA+ naive T cells. These receptors were obtained from a human donor in good health. Some libraries in this study had Jurkat cell RNA spiked in.

J is TRBJ1-2 and V is TRBV27, with D unclear. V was cut by 2 bases and J by 7 bases, with 11 bases left in between. The germline V gene encodes CDR1 MNHEY and CDR2 SMNVEV (reference sequence). This CDR3 is 13 amino acids long. The CDR3 coding sequence is TGTGCCAGCAGTTTAGGTGGTAGGGCTGGCTACACCTTC. Its translation is CASSLGGRAGYTF.

This clonotype appeared many times. V usage is TRBV28 and J usage is TRBJ1-1; a possible D gene is TRBD1 (6 bases). The length of the CDR3 is 13 residues. V lost 3 bases and J lost 6, with 11 bases in between. Germline V lookup: CDR1 MDHEN, CDR2 SYDVKM. The CDR3: CASSFRDNPEAFF. The CDR3, as DNA: TGTGCCAGCAGTTTCCGGGACAACCCTGAAGCTTTCTTT.

This clonotype was found a few times. V is TRBV19 and J is TRBJ2-2; D may match TRBD1 or TRBD2 (5 bases each). Germline loops: CDR1 LNHDA, CDR2 SQIVND (reference sequence). The CDR3 runs 15 residues. V was trimmed by 3 bases and J by 3 bases, leaving 11 bases between them. The CDR3 sequence is CASSIGTRDTGELFF. Here the CDR3 DNA reads TGTGCCAGTAGTATCGGGACGAGGGACACCGGGGAGCTGTTTTTT.

A word on this clonotype: A read error is possible here, since a much larger clone lies one base away. The rearrangement joins TRBV6-6 to TRBJ2-3; 7 positions match TRBD2. The ends lost 5 bases at V and 4 bases at J; junction bases unmatched: 12. The CDR3 contains 16 residues. The germline gives CDR1 MNHNY, CDR2 SVGAGI (reference sequence). The CDR3 DNA reads as TGTGCCAGCAGTACAGGACTAGTGGGAGGTGCAGATACGCAGTATTTT. Translated: CASSTGLVGGADTQYF.

The rearrangement links TRBV4-1 to TRBJ2-3, with 9 bases aligning to TRBD1. CDR3 length: 17 amino acids. The V segment lost 3 bases and the J segment 6 bases; nucleotides outside the gene matches: 13. In germline, CDR1 is MGHRA, CDR2 YSYEKL. The CDR3 DNA is TGCGCCAGCAGCCATGGTTTGGGACAGGGAGTTTTGGATACGCAGTATTTT. Amino acid sequence: CASSHGLGQGVLDTQYF.

This clonotype was seen repeatedly, ten times or more. This chain links TRBV19 with TRBJ2-2; perhaps TRBD1 as D (6 bases). The germline V gene encodes CDR1 LNHDA and CDR2 SQIVND (reference sequence). This CDR3 contains 16 residues. The V and J ends lost 7 bases and 5 bases respectively, with 20 bases between them. CDR3 amino acids: CASTPPTGFQTGELFF. In nucleotides, the CDR3 is TGTGCCAGTACCCCCCCTACAGGGTTCCAAACCGGGGAGCTGTTTTTT.